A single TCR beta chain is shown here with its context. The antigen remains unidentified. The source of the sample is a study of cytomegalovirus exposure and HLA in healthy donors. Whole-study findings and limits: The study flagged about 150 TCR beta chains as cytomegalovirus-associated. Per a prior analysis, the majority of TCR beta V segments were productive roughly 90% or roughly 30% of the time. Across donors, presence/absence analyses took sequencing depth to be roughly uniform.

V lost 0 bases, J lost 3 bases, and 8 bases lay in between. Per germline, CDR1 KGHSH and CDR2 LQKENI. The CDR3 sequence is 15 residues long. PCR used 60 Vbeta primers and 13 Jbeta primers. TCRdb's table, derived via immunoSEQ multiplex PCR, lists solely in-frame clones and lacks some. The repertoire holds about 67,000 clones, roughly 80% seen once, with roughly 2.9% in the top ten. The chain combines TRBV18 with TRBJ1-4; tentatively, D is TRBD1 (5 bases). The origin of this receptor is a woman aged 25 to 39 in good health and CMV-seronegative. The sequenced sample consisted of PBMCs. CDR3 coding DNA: TGTGCCAGCTCACCACCCGACAGATCTAATGAAAAACTGTTTTTT. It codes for CASSPPDRSNEKLFF. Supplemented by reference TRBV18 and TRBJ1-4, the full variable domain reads NAGVMQNPRHLVRRRGQEARLRCSPMKGHSHVYWYRQLPEEGLKFMVYLQKENIIDESGMPKERFSAEFPKEGPSILRIQQVVRGDSAAYFCASSPPDRSNEKLFFGSGTQLSVL.